The 6 T cell receptor beta chains below all came from one sample that was sequenced in a study of cytomegalovirus exposure and HLA in healthy donors. The PCR contained 60 Vbeta and 13 Jbeta primers. The data were produced by immunoSEQ multiplex PCR, yet TCRdb's version contains in-frame clones alone and is incomplete. The sample lists 65,000 to 85,000 clones, approximately 67% occurring once. Input material: PBMCs. The receptors here all came from a woman aged 30 to 39 in good health and CMV-seronegative.

This clone occurred once. The chain combines TRBV7-9 with TRBJ2-2; the match to TRBD1 covers 10 bases. Germline CDR1 SEHNR, CDR2 FQNEAQ (reference sequence). This CDR3 is 15 amino acids long. J lost 5 bases, V lost 4 bases, and 4 bases had no gene match. The CDR3 DNA sequence: TGTGCCAGCAGCTCTAGGACAGGGGGGACCGGGGAGCTGTTTTTT. Translated: CASSSRTGGTGELFF.

This chain joins TRBV5-4 and TRBJ1-2, with a weak D call TRBD1 (6 bases). From germline, CDR1 is SGHNT and CDR2 YYREEE (reference sequence). V was pared by 2 bases and J by 2 bases, with 7 bases between. CDR3 length equals 13 residues. The CDR3 coding sequence is TGTGCCAGCAGCTTAAGGGGGAACTATGGCTACACCTTC. Protein: CASSLRGNYGYTF.

The gene calls are TRBV4-2 and TRBJ2-3, with 10 bases aligning to TRBD1. In germline, CDR1 is LGHNA, CDR2 YNFKEQ. The CDR3 covers 12 residues. After removal of 4 bases from V and 10 bases from J, the junction contained 2 bases not matched to a gene. CDR3: CASSPGQGAQYF. The CDR3 region has the DNA TGTGCCAGCAGCCCCGGACAGGGGGCGCAGTATTTT.

The chain links TRBV11-3 to TRBJ2-5, with 8 bases that match TRBD2. The junction had 10 bases not matched to a gene; V was cut back by 5 bases and J by 5 bases. Germline CDR1 SGHNT, CDR2 YENEEA. CDR3 size: 15 residues. The CDR3, as DNA: TGTGCCAGCAGCACCTTCCGGGGGGGCCCTGAGACCCAGTACTTC. Amino acid sequence: CASSTFRGGPETQYF.

The chain is built from TRBV30 and TRBJ2-7, with 10 bases matching TRBD2. Germline-derived CDR1 and CDR2 are GTSNPN and SVGIG (reference sequence). This CDR3 comprises 15 residues. V lost 3 bases and J lost 0; bases outside the gene matches: 5. The CDR3 here is CAWSLSGGASYEQYF. DNA for the CDR3: TGTGCCTGGAGCCTAAGCGGGGGGGCCTCCTACGAGCAGTACTTC.

The rearrangement links TRBV5-6 to TRBJ2-1; 7 bases are a match to TRBD1. CDR1 is SGHDT, CDR2 YYEEEE, per germline. Trimming cost V 3 bases and J 0 bases; bases outside gene matches: 6. The CDR3 is 16 amino acids. CDR3 DNA: TGTGCCAGCAGCTCTATACAGGGGAGCTCCTACAATGAGCAGTTCTTC. This gives the protein CASSSIQGSSYNEQFF.